This TCR beta chain was sequenced for a study of blood T cell repertoires in COVID-19. Study in general: Donors in the United States, Italy and Spain gave samples during acute or convalescent COVID-19. The cDNA or gDNA used as material had been derived from T cells, B-cell-depleted T cells, or PBMCs.

CDR3 length equals 16 residues. Per germline, CDR1 SQVTM and CDR2 ANQGSEA. The V end lost 0 bases, the J end lost 0 bases, and 15 bases lay between the germline ends. Some clones are missing from TCRdb's copy, which holds only in-frame ones; the method was immunoSEQ multiplex PCR. The profile covers around 76,000 clones, with approximately 83% appearing a single time and around 6.9% taken by the ten largest. Seattle patients were enrolled during active infection and followed longitudinally. This chain joins TRBV29-1 and TRBJ2-7, with D hard to call. What was sequenced was peripheral blood. The TCR comes from a man aged 25-45 years with COVID-19, enrolled during active disease. CDR3 amino acids: CSVEDYALGSSYEQYF. As DNA, the CDR3 is TGCAGCGTTGAAGATTACGCTTTGGGCAGCTCCTACGAGCAGTACTTC.